This T cell receptor beta chain originates from a study of blood T cell repertoires in COVID-19. The V end lost 0 bases, the J end lost 8 bases, and 7 bases lay between the germline ends. CDR3 size: 12 residues. Germline assignment: CDR1 MNHEY and CDR2 SVGAGI. Method: immunoSEQ multiplex PCR; TCRdb's copy keeps in-frame clones and lacks some. Here the sample spans some 360,000 clones, about 90% being singletons. Sequenced material: peripheral blood. This clonotype was sampled from a woman aged 55-69 years with COVID-19, enrolled during active disease. This chain links TRBV6-5 with TRBJ1-1; D gene ambiguous. The CDR3 spells CASSYSNGEAFF. DNA for the CDR3: TGTGCCAGCAGTTACTCGAACGGGGAAGCTTTCTTT.